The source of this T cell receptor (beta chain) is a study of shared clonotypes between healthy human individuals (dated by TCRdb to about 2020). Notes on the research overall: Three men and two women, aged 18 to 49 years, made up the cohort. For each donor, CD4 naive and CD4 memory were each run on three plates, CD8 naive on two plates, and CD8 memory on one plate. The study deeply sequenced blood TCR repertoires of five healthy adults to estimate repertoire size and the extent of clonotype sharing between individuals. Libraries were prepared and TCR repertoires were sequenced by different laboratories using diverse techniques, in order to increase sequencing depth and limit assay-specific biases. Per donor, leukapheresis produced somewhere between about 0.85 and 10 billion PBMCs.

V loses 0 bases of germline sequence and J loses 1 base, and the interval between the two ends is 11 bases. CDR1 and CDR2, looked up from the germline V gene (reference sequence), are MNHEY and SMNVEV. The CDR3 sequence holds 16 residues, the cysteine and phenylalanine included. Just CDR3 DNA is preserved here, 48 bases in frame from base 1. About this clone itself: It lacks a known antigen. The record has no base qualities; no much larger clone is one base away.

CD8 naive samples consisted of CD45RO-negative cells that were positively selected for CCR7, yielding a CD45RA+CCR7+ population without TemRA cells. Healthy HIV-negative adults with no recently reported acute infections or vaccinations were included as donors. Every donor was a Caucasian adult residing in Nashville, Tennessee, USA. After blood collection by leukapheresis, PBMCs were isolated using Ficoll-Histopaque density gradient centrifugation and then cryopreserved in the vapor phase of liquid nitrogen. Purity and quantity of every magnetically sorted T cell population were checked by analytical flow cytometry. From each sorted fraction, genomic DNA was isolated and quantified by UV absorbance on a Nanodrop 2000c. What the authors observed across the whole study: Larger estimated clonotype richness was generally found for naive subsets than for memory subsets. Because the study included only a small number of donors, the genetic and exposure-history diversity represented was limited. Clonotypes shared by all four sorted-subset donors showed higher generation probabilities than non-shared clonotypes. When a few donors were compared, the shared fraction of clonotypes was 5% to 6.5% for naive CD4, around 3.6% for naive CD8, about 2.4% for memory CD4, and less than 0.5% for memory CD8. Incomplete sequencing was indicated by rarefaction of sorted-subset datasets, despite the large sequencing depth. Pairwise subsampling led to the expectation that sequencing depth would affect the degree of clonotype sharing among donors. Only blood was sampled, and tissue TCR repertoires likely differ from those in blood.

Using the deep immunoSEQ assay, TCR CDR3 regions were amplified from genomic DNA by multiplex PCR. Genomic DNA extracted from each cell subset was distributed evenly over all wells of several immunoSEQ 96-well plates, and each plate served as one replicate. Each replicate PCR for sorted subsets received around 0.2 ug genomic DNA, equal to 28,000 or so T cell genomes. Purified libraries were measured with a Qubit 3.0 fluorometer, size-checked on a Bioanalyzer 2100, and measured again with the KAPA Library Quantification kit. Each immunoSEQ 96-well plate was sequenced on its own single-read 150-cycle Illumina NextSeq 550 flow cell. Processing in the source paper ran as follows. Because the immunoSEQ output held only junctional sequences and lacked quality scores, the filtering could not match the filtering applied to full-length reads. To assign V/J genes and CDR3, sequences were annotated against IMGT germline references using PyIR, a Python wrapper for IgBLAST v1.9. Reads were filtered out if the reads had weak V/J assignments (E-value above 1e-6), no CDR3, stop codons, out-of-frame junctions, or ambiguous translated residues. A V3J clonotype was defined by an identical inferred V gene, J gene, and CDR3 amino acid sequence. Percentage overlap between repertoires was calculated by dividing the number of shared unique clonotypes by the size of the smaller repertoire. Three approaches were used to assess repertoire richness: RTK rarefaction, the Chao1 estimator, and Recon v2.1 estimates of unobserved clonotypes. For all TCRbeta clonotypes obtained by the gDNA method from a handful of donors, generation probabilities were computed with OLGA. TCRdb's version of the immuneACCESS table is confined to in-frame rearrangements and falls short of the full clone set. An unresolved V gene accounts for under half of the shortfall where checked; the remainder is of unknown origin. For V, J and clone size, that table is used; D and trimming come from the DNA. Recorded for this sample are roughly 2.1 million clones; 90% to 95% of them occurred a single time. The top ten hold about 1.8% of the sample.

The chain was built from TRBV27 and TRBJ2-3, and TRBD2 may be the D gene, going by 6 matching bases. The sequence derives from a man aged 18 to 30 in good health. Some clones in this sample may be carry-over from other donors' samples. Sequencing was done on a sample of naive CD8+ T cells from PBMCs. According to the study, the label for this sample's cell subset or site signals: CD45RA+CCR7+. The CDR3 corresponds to CASSLSGGTGTDTQYF. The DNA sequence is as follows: TGTGCCAGCAGTTTATCCGGCGGGACCGGCACAGATACGCAGTATTTT.